This T cell receptor beta chain emerged from a study of T cell responses to AZD1222 COVID-19 vaccine. General study results and limits: Donors were largely white British and mainly female; clonal diversity was possibly underestimated.

The CDR3 totals 13 residues. The ends were cut back, 3 bases at V and 2 bases at J, with 7 bases in the middle. Germline CDR1 and CDR2: MNHEY and SMNVEV (reference sequence). This clone appeared a single time. Antigen: not known. Using immunoSEQ multiplex PCR, the repertoire was profiled, and TCRdb retains in-frame clones only, with some absent. The profile shows over 110,000 clones, approximately 94% of them singletons. The chain is built from TRBV27 and TRBJ1-2; no reliable D call. Specimen: peripheral blood, collected on day 0 of AZD1222 vaccination. This TCR derives from an adult in good health. CDR3 sequence: CASSFGGNYGYTF. As DNA, the CDR3 is TGTGCCAGCAGTTTTGGCGGGAACTATGGCTACACCTTC.